The T cell receptor beta chain described here comes from a study of cytomegalovirus exposure and HLA in healthy donors. Study summary: Among approximately 390 genotyped donors, approximately 80% fell in the Caucasian-associated ancestry cluster.

Regarding the study as a whole: Fewer N-insertions than the roughly 670-donor mean were reportedly shown by an Asian-associated ancestry cluster in a later analysis. Later on, analysis showed that most CMV-associated TCR beta chains appeared to be HLA-restricted. Cytomegalovirus association was listed for 164 TCR beta chains.

Germline V gene data show CDR1 as DFQATT and CDR2 as SNEGSKA (reference sequence). The CDR3 has 11 amino acids. The PCR employed 60 Vbeta primers together with 13 Jbeta primers. Sequencing used immunoSEQ multiplex PCR; TCRdb keeps in-frame clones, though not all of them. The sample has 210,000 or so clones, about three quarters seen once; the top ten hold around 2%. For this clone: Antigen specificity is unknown.

The TCR was taken from a man aged 18 to 35 in good health and CMV-seronegative. The rearrangement joins TRBV20-1 to TRBJ2-2, with D uncertain. Sequenced: PBMCs. CDR3 region: CQRQNTGELFF. CDR3 coding DNA: TGCCAGAGACAGAACACCGGGGAGCTGTTTTTT.